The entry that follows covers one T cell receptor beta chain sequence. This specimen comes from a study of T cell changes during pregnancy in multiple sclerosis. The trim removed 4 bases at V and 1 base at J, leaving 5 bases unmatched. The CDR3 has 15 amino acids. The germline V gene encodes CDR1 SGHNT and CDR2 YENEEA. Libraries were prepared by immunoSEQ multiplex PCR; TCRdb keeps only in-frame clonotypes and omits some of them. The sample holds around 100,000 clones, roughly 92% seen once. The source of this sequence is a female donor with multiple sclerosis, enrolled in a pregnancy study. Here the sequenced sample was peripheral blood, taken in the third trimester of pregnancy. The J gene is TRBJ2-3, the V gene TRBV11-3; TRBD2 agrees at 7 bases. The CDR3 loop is CASSSRAGGTDTQYF. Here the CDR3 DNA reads TGTGCCAGCAGCTCTCGCGCGGGGGGCACAGATACGCAGTATTTT.